A single sample is the source of the 28 T cell receptor beta chains below, sequenced in a study of OX40 agonist ivuxolimab in advanced cancers. The table came from immunoSEQ multiplex PCR; TCRdb's copy has only in-frame clones and leaves some out. The data show tens of thousands of clones, roughly 88% seen once. The material was CD4+ or CD8+ T cells sorted from blood, obtained in a trial of the OX40 agonist ivuxolimab. The origin of the receptors is an adult with an advanced solid tumor such as melanoma, head and neck, liver or kidney cancer.

V and J are TRBV27 and TRBJ2-1; D not resolved. Germline CDR1 is MNHEY and CDR2 is SMNVEV (reference sequence). The CDR3 contains 12 residues. V lost 3 bases, J lost 8 bases, and 8 bases lay in between. CDR3: CASSLYRDEQFF. The CDR3 bases are TGTGCCAGCAGTTTGTACCGGGATGAGCAGTTCTTC.

The chain is built from TRBV11-2 and TRBJ2-1; 10 bases are a match to TRBD1. The CDR3 extends over 15 amino acids. Per the germline V gene, CDR1 is SGHAT and CDR2 is FQNNGV. The J segment lost 2 bases and the V segment lost 3 bases, leaving 1 base of the junction unmatched. For the CDR3, the DNA is TGTGCCAGCAGCTTCGGGACAGGGGCCTACAATGAGCAGTTCTTC. This codes for CASSFGTGAYNEQFF.

The V call is TRBV11-2, the J call TRBJ2-7, with D maybe TRBD1 (6 bases). The CDR3 is made up of 15 amino acids. Trimming removed 5 bases from V and 3 bases from J, with 17 bases in between. Germline V gene lookup returns CDR1 SGHAT and CDR2 FQNNGV. The CDR3 sequence: CASSLLRDMNYEQYF. Here the CDR3 DNA reads TGTGCCAGCAGCCTGCTCCGGGACATGAACTACGAGCAGTACTTC.

CDR3 DNA: TGTGCCAGCAGCGTTGGGACTAGCGGGGCCCGGGAGCAGTACTTC. It specifies CASSVGTSGAREQYF. The rearrangement links TRBV11-2 to TRBJ2-7, with 13 bases matching TRBD2. This CDR3 is 15 amino acids long. Trimming at V came to 5 bases and at J to 7 bases, leaving 8 bases not matched to a gene. Germline V lookup: CDR1 SGHAT, CDR2 FQNNGV.

The rearrangement uses TRBV19 and TRBJ1-1, with 7 bases that match TRBD1. In germline, CDR1 is LNHDA, CDR2 SQIVND (reference sequence). The CDR3 runs 17 residues. V shed 7 bases and J 5 bases; nucleotides not matched to a gene: 19. The CDR3 nucleotides are TGTGCCAGTATGTGGGGGACCCTTTTGACAGGGAGGACTGAAGCTTTCTTT. This translates into CASMWGTLLTGRTEAFF.

This clone has just one count. The rearrangement uses TRBV5-1 and TRBJ2-7, with a tentative D call TRBD1 (6 bases). This CDR3 has 14 residues. Germline assignment: CDR1 SGHRS and CDR2 YFSETQ. The V and J ends lost 2 bases and 2 bases respectively, with 11 bases between them. CDR3 amino acids: CASSFGRGTYEQYF. The CDR3 region has the DNA TGCGCCAGCAGCTTTGGCAGGGGAACCTACGAGCAGTACTTC.

The rearrangement links TRBV7-9 to TRBJ2-1; possibly TRBD1 for D (5 bases). This CDR3 has 16 amino acids. V lost 3 bases, J lost 0 bases, and 12 bases lay in between. The germline V gene has CDR1 SEHNR and CDR2 FQNEAQ (reference sequence). The CDR3 sequence is CASSFLGPSSYNEQFF. CDR3 DNA: TGTGCCAGCAGCTTCTTGGGGCCTAGCTCCTACAATGAGCAGTTCTTC.

The chain carries TRBV23-1 and TRBJ2-7; tentatively, D is TRBD2 (5 bases). TRBV23-1 is given ORF status, its function remaining uncertain. Trimming cost V 0 bases and J 5 bases, with 14 bases left between them. This CDR3 comprises 15 residues. The CDR3 bases are TGCGCCAGCAGTCAATCCAGCAGCGGTCGCGACGAGCAGTACTTC. This translates into CASSQSSSGRDEQYF.

The gene calls are TRBV11-2 and TRBJ2-4; 9 positions agree with TRBD1. The V segment lost 4 bases and the J segment 7 bases; nucleotides outside the gene matches: 8. CDR1 is SGHAT, CDR2 FQNNGV, per germline. The CDR3 spans 15 residues. CDR3 sequence (DNA): TGTGCCAGCAGCTCTATGGGACAGGGCGGGAACATTCAGTACTTC. Its translation is CASSSMGQGGNIQYF.

The V and J genes are TRBV5-4 and TRBJ2-5, with TRBD2 matching over 8 bases. Germline trimming cut 3 bases from V and 4 bases from J; bases unmatched to any gene: 5. Germline-derived CDR1 and CDR2 are SGHNT and YYREEE (reference sequence). This CDR3 spans 14 amino acids. The CDR3 here is CASSSLAGRETQYF. CDR3 DNA: TGTGCCAGCAGCTCCTTAGCGGGGCGAGAGACCCAGTACTTC.

The genes are TRBV15 and TRBJ1-4; D may be TRBD1 (5 bases). Trimming stripped 5 bases from V and 8 bases from J, with 12 bases between. CDR1 and CDR2 from the germline V gene are LNHNV and YYDKDF (reference sequence). The CDR3 is made up of 13 amino acids. Here the CDR3 DNA reads TGTGCCACCAGCCCCCAGGGCTTGGAAAAACTGTTTTTT. Residues: CATSPQGLEKLFF.

This chain connects TRBV7-9 to TRBJ1-1; 7 nucleotides agree with TRBD1. The CDR3 totals 15 residues. CDR1 SEHNR and CDR2 FQNEAQ come from the germline V gene (reference sequence). V lost 5 bases and J lost 4; bases outside the gene matches: 10. CDR3 DNA sequence: TGTGCCAGCAGCCGGACAGGTATAGGGAGCACTGAAGCTTTCTTT. This translates into CASSRTGIGSTEAFF.

This clone was recorded a few times. The CDR3 sequence is CASSVDPVNTEAFF. As DNA, the CDR3 is TGTGCCAGCAGCGTAGACCCCGTGAACACTGAAGCTTTCTTT. The rearrangement links TRBV9 to TRBJ1-1, with D uncertain. Trimming cost V 0 bases and J 0 bases, with 6 bases left between them. Germline V lookup: CDR1 SGDLS, CDR2 YYNGEE. This CDR3 region has 14 residues.

The chain joins TRBV6-1 to TRBJ1-4; 8 nucleotides line up with TRBD1. The J segment lost 2 bases and the V segment lost 9 bases, leaving 5 bases of the junction unmatched. The CDR3 extends over 14 amino acids. The V gene's germline CDR1 is MNHNS and CDR2 SASEGT. The CDR3 loop is CASQTGGTNEKLFF. CDR3 coding DNA: TGTGCCAGTCAAACAGGGGGGACTAATGAAAAACTGTTTTTT.

The chain carries TRBV7-3 and TRBJ2-1, with TRBD2 matching 7 bases. This CDR3 has 15 residues. V gave up 5 bases and J gave up 2 bases; unmatched junction bases: 6. Germline V lookup: CDR1 SGHTA, CDR2 FQGTGA. The CDR3 DNA reads TGTGCCAGCAGCGAAGCTAGCGGCACCTACAATGAGCAGTTCTTC. This gives the protein CASSEASGTYNEQFF.

The gene calls are TRBV19 and TRBJ2-7; D is uncertain. From germline, CDR1 is LNHDA and CDR2 SQIVND (reference sequence). This CDR3 region has 13 residues. The V gene lost 4 bases and the J gene lost 1 base, with 8 bases spanning the gap. The CDR3 loop is CASSRHTSYEQYF. In DNA form, the CDR3 reads TGTGCCAGTAGTAGACACACTTCCTACGAGCAGTACTTC.

This sequence joins TRBV19 and TRBJ1-2, with 7 bases aligning to TRBD1. Unmatched junction bases numbered 15, after V lost 4 bases and J lost 4 bases. The CDR3 contains 17 residues. Germline-derived CDR1 and CDR2 are LNHDA and SQIVND (reference sequence). This chain's CDR3 is CASSKGTASERGYGYTF. In nucleotides, the CDR3 is TGTGCCAGTAGTAAGGGGACAGCAAGCGAACGGGGCTATGGCTACACCTTC.

This clone was counted a few times. This rearrangement joins TRBV20-1 to TRBJ2-3; the D is unclear. Germline CDR1 DFQATT, CDR2 SNEGSKA (reference sequence). Trimming took 0 bases from V and 6 from J, leaving 4 bases between them. The CDR3 length is 11 residues. CDR3 protein: CSAREGDTQYF. The CDR3 DNA follows: TGCAGTGCTAGAGAAGGGGATACGCAGTATTTT.

V gene TRBV7-9 combines with J gene TRBJ2-7, with 8 positions matching TRBD1. The germline gives CDR1 SEHNR, CDR2 FQNEAQ (reference sequence). J was trimmed by 0 bases and V by 4 bases; bases with no gene match: 8. The CDR3 covers 16 residues. The CDR3 sequence: CASSSNPGQGSYEQYF. The CDR3 nucleotides read TGTGCCAGCAGCTCGAACCCCGGACAGGGCTCCTACGAGCAGTACTTC.

The chain employs TRBV19 and TRBJ1-3, with D maybe TRBD1 (5 bases). Trimming stripped 6 bases from V and 0 bases from J, with 15 bases between. The CDR3 contains 16 residues. The germline V gene has CDR1 LNHDA and CDR2 SQIVND (reference sequence). Written as DNA, the CDR3 is TGTGCCAGTAGCGACTGGGGGGTGAGCTCTGGAAACACCATATATTTT. This translates into CASSDWGVSSGNTIYF.

The CDR3 spells CASSMLAINNEQFF. CDR3 DNA sequence: TGTGCCAGTAGTATGCTAGCGATCAACAATGAGCAGTTCTTC. The chain recombines TRBV19 with TRBJ2-1, with D tentatively TRBD2 (6 bases). The CDR3 consists of 14 residues. The V gene lost 3 bases and the J gene lost 5 bases, with 11 bases spanning the gap. CDR1 LNHDA and CDR2 SQIVND come from the germline V gene (reference sequence). Drawing the rest from reference TRBV19 and TRBJ2-1, the complete variable domain is DGGITQSPKYLFRKEGQNVTLSCEQNLNHDAMYWYRQDPGQGLRLIYYSQIVNDFQKGDIAEGYSVSREKKESFPLTVTSAQKNPTAFYLCASSMLAINNEQFFGPGTRLTVL.

This chain connects TRBV7-3 to TRBJ2-1; D is perhaps TRBD2 (6 bases). V was clipped by 6 bases and J by 3 bases, with 15 bases between them. CDR3 length equals 15 residues. Germline CDR1 and CDR2: SGHTA and FQGTGA. As DNA, the CDR3 is TGTGCCAGCAGACCGGACTATTCTAACTACAATGAGCAGTTCTTC. As protein: CASRPDYSNYNEQFF.

The chain links TRBV6-6 to TRBJ1-4; TRBD1 might be the D (5 bases). This CDR3 is 15 amino acids long. With 4 bases removed from V and 6 bases from J, the gap between germline ends came to 15 bases. Per the germline V gene, CDR1 is MNHNY and CDR2 is SVGAGI (reference sequence). CDR3 amino acids: CASSFGTRGDEKLFF. In nucleotides, the CDR3 is TGTGCCAGCAGTTTCGGGACGCGGGGGGATGAAAAACTGTTTTTT.

V gene TRBV7-2 combines with J gene TRBJ2-4, with a weak D call TRBD2 (6 bases). V was pared by 6 bases and J by 4 bases, with 10 bases between. Germline V gives CDR1 SGHTA, CDR2 FQGNSA. The CDR3 is 13 residues long. The CDR3 sequence: CASSPGLKNIQYF. CDR3 DNA sequence: TGTGCCAGCAGTCCAGGACTAAAAAACATTCAGTACTTC.

The chain combines TRBV5-4 with TRBJ1-2; weak D call: TRBD1 (6 bases). The CDR3 covers 13 residues. Trimming stripped 4 bases from V and 4 bases from J, with 11 bases between. Germline V lookup: CDR1 SGHNT, CDR2 YYREEE (reference sequence). The DNA of the CDR3 is TGTGCCAGCAGCGATACAGGGACCTATGGCTACACCTTC. Its translation is CASSDTGTYGYTF.

The chain recombines TRBV7-8 with TRBJ2-3; 8 bases are shared with TRBD2. Germline-derived CDR1 and CDR2 are SGHVS and FQNEAQ. V lost 3 bases and J lost 4; bases outside the gene matches: 6. The CDR3 is 15 residues long. DNA for the CDR3: TGTGCCAGCAGCTTCTCCCTCGGGAGGGCAGATACGCAGTATTTT. This encodes CASSFSLGRADTQYF.

V and J are TRBV5-1 and TRBJ2-2, with D unclear. This CDR3 contains 14 residues. Trimming cost V 0 bases and J 4 bases, with 7 bases left between them. Germline values: CDR1 SGHRS, CDR2 YFSETQ. For the CDR3, the DNA is TGCGCCAGCAGCTTGGCCTTATTCACCGGGGAGCTGTTTTTT. Amino acids: CASSLALFTGELFF.

V is TRBV15 and J is TRBJ1-1; no clear D. The germline CDR1 and CDR2 sequences are LNHNV and YYDKDF (reference sequence). This CDR3 has 17 residues. Between the trimmed V and J ends, which lost 0 bases and 0 bases, there was a span of 14 bases. As DNA, the CDR3 is TGTGCCACCAGCAGAGATGGGAGTTTTAGGATGAACACTGAAGCTTTCTTT. This sequence encodes CATSRDGSFRMNTEAFF.